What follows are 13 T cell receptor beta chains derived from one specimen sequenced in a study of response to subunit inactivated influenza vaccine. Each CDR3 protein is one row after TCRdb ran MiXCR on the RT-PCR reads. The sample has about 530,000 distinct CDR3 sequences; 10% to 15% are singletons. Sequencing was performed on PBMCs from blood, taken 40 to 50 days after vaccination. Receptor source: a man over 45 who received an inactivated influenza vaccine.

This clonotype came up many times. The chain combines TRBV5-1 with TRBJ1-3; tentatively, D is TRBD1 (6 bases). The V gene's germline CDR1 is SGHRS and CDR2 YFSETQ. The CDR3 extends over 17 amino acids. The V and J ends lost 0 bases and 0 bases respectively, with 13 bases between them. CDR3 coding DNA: TGCGCCAGCAGCTTGGGCACCGGACAGATCTCTGGAAACACCATATATTTT. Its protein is CASSLGTGQISGNTIYF.

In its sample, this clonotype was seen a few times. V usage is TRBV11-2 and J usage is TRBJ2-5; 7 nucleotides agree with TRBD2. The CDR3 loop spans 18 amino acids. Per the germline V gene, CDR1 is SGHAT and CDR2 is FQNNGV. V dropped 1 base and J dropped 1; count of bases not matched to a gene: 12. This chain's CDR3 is CASSLGLIAGPFQETQYF. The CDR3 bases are TGTGCCAGCAGCTTAGGATTAATAGCGGGTCCCTTCCAAGAGACCCAGTACTTC.

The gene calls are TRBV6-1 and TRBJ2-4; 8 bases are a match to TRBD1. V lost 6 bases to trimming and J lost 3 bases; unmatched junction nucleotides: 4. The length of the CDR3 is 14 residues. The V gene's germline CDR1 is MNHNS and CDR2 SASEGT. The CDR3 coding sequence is TGTGCCAGCAGAGACAGGGGCCTCAAAAACATTCAGTACTTC. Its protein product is CASRDRGLKNIQYF.

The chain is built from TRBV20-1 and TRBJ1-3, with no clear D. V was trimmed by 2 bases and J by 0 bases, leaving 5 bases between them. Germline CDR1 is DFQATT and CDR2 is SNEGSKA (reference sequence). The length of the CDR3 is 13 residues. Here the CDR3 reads CSARPVSGNTIYF. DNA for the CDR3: TGCAGTGCTAGACCGGTCTCTGGAAACACCATATATTTT.

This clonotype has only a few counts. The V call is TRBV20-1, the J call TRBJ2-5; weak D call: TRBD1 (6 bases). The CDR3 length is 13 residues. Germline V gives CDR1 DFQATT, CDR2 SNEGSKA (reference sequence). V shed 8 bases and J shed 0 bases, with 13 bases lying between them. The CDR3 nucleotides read TGCAGTTTGCTTCAGGGGAACCAAGAGACCCAGTACTTC. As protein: CSLLQGNQETQYF.

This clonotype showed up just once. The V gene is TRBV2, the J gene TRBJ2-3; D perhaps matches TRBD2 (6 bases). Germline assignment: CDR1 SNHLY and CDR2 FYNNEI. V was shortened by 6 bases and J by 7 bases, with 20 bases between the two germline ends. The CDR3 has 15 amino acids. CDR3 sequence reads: CASSTGTPGRYTQYF. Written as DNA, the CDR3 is TGTGCCAGCAGCACCGGGACCCCGGGGAGGTATACGCAGTATTTT.

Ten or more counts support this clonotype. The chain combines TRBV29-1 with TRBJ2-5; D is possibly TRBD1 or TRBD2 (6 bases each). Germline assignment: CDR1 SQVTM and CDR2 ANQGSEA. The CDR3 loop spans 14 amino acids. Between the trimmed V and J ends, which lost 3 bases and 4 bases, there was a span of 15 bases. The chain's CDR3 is CSVDDGRGGETQYF. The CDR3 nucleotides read TGCAGCGTTGATGATGGCAGGGGAGGAGAGACCCAGTACTTC.

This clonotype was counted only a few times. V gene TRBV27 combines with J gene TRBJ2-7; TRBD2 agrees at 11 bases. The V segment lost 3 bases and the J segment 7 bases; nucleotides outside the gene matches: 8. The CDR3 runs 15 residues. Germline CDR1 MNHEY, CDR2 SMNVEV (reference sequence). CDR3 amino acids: CASSFLLAGVGEQYF. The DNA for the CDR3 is TGTGCCAGCAGTTTCCTACTAGCGGGGGTTGGGGAGCAGTACTTC.

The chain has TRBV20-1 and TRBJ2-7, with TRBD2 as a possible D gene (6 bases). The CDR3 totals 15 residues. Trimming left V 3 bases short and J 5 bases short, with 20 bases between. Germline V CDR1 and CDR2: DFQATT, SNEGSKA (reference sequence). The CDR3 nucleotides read TGCAGTGCTAGCGGGAGCAAAGAATTTATGAACGAGCAGTACTTC. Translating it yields CSASGSKEFMNEQYF.

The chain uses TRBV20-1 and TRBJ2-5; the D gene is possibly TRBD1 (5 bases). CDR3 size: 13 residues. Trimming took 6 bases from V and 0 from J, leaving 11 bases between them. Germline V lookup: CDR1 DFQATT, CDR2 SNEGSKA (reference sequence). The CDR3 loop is CSATRQNQETQYF. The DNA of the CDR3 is TGCAGTGCAACCCGACAGAACCAAGAGACCCAGTACTTC.

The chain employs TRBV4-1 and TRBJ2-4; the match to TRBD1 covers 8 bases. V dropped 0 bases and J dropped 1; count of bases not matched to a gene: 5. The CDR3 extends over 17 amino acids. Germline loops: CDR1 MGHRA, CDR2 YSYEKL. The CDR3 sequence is CASSQDWQGAAKNIQYF. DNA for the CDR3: TGCGCCAGCAGCCAAGATTGGCAGGGGGCGGCCAAAAACATTCAGTACTTC.

The CDR3: CSARPTQNRGRLYEQYF. The DNA for the CDR3 is TGCAGTGCTAGACCTACCCAAAACAGGGGGCGCCTCTACGAGCAGTACTTC. The chain joins TRBV20-1 to TRBJ2-7; 9 positions agree with TRBD1. CDR1 is DFQATT, CDR2 SNEGSKA, per germline (reference sequence). The V segment lost 2 bases and the J segment 3 bases; nucleotides outside the gene matches: 14. This CDR3 spans 17 amino acids.

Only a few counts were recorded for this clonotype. CDR3: CASRHTGTRDYNEQFF. The CDR3 DNA follows: TGTGCCAGCAGACACACCGGGACTCGAGACTACAATGAGCAGTTCTTC. This rearrangement joins TRBV12-3 or TRBV12-4 to TRBJ2-1, with a tentative D call TRBD2 (6 bases). The CDR3 has 16 amino acids. Trimming cost V 6 bases and J 3 bases, with 18 bases left between them.